These 7 T cell receptor beta chains were sequenced from one sample in a study of cytomegalovirus exposure and HLA in healthy donors. The PCR made use of 60 Vbeta and 13 Jbeta primers. The assay was immunoSEQ multiplex PCR, and TCRdb's table has in-frame clones only and misses some. The sample records about 190,000 clones, 10% to 15% being singletons. Sequenced: PBMCs. The receptor set was obtained from a man aged 50 to 60 in good health and CMV-seropositive.

J is TRBJ2-5 and V is TRBV11-3; 9 positions agree with TRBD1. Germline CDR1 and CDR2: SGHNT and YENEEA. There are 19 residues in the CDR3. Unmatched junction bases numbered 18, after V lost 2 bases and J lost 5 bases. The CDR3 DNA reads as TGTGCCAGCAGCTTATTTGGAGACAGGGGGTCGAGTAAGGTCGAGACCCAGTACTTC. Translating gives CASSLFGDRGSSKVETQYF.

This clone was observed a few times. The chain uses TRBV27 and TRBJ2-1; D is perhaps TRBD2 (7 bases). The CDR3 is made up of 13 amino acids. V was shortened by 7 bases and J by 6 bases, with 13 bases between the two germline ends. CDR1 MNHEY and CDR2 SMNVEV come from the germline V gene (reference sequence). CDR3 bases: TGTGCCAGCACTACGGGGGGCTCCAATGAGCAGTTCTTC. It codes for CASTTGGSNEQFF.

The chain uses TRBV7-9 and TRBJ2-3; 8 nucleotides match TRBD1. The germline gives CDR1 SEHNR, CDR2 FQNEAQ (reference sequence). After removal of 4 bases from V and 5 bases from J, the junction contained 14 bases not matched to a gene. This CDR3 is 17 amino acids long. For the CDR3, the DNA is TGTGCCAGCAGCTACCTGCGGACAGGGACGGCGGTAGATACGCAGTATTTT. Protein: CASSYLRTGTAVDTQYF.

This rearrangement joins TRBV27 to TRBJ1-4; 11 bases agree with TRBD1. With V trimmed by 6 bases and J by 2 bases, 5 bases remained unmatched. The length of the CDR3 is 16 residues. Looked up from germline, CDR1 is MNHEY and CDR2 is SMNVEV (reference sequence). DNA of the CDR3: TGTGCCAGCAGCCTCGGACAGGGGGCTACTAATGAAAAACTGTTTTTT. Its protein is CASSLGQGATNEKLFF.

A few counts support this clone. The junction does not match germline at one end; this may be a read error. The V call is TRBV11-1, the J call TRBJ2-5; TRBD2 agrees at 14 bases. Germline V gene sequence: CDR1 SGHAT, CDR2 FQDESV (reference sequence). This CDR3 has 16 residues. Here the CDR3 reads CASSPRGLAGVQGQNF. In nucleotides, the CDR3 is TGTGCCAGCAGCCCCCGGGGACTAGCGGGGGTTCAGGGCCAGAACTTC.

For this clone: This CDR3 is also generated by other DNA sequences in the sample. The chain recombines TRBV9 with TRBJ2-3, with a tentative D call TRBD1 (6 bases). V lost 2 bases and J lost 3, with 10 bases in between. CDR3 length equals 14 residues. The V gene's germline CDR1 is SGDLS and CDR2 YYNGEE. The CDR3 DNA is TGTGCCAGCAGCGTGGGGGCAGTTACAGATACGCAGTATTTT. It encodes CASSVGAVTDTQYF.

This clone appeared once. V and J are TRBV6-4 and TRBJ2-2; D is perhaps TRBD1 (6 bases). The CDR3 loop spans 14 amino acids. The V end lost 3 bases, the J end lost 1 base, and 6 bases lay between the germline ends. From germline, CDR1 is MRHNA and CDR2 SNTAGT. The CDR3 bases are TGTGCCAGCAGTGAACAGGGGAACACCGGGGAGCTGTTTTTT. It encodes CASSEQGNTGELFF.